The 5 T cell receptor beta chains given below trace back to one sample, sequenced in a study of immune evolution from preneoplasia to lung adenocarcinoma. Using immunoSEQ multiplex PCR, the repertoire was profiled, and TCRdb retains in-frame clones only, with some absent. The sample lists some 9,100 clones, 70% to 80% occurring once. Source material: FFPE minimally invasive lung adenocarcinoma tissue. Source of these receptors: a donor aged 70 or over with lung adenocarcinoma.

The rearrangement links TRBV6-6 to TRBJ1-5, with D possibly TRBD1 on 5 matching bases. There are 14 residues in the CDR3. CDR1 is MNHNY and CDR2 is SVGAGI in the germline V gene (reference sequence). Trimming stripped 5 bases from V and 2 bases from J, with 10 bases between. CDR3 bases: TGTGCCAGCAGTCCAGGGTTCGGCAATCAGCCCCAGCATTTT. Translation: CASSPGFGNQPQHF.

This rearrangement joins TRBV6-1 to TRBJ2-7, with 10 bases identical to TRBD2. CDR3 size: 14 residues. J gave up 3 bases and V 6 bases, and 5 bases lay outside the gene matches. Per germline, CDR1 MNHNS and CDR2 SASEGT. CDR3 nucleotides: TGTGCCAGCAGAGAGCGGGAGGGGAACTACGAGCAGTACTTC. This codes for CASREREGNYEQYF.

This chain joins TRBV30 and TRBJ1-5; no firm D call. This CDR3 comprises 14 residues. Trimming took off 0 bases at V and 3 bases at J, with 9 bases between the two ends. Germline V gene lookup returns CDR1 GTSNPN and CDR2 SVGIG (reference sequence). The CDR3 here is CAWSVLGINQPQHF. For the CDR3, the DNA is TGTGCCTGGAGTGTTCTAGGGATCAATCAGCCCCAGCATTTT.

The chain links TRBV6-5 to TRBJ1-2, with 9 positions matching TRBD1. The length of the CDR3 is 16 residues. Losses at the gene ends were 0 bases for V and 8 bases for J; bases not matched to a gene: 10. Germline V lookup: CDR1 MNHEY, CDR2 SVGAGI. The DNA of the CDR3 is TGTGCCAGCAGTTACTCGACTGGGACAGGGTTACGCGGCTACACCTTC. Translated, it gives CASSYSTGTGLRGYTF.

V and J are TRBV18 and TRBJ2-5; D is ambiguous. CDR1 and CDR2 from the germline V gene are KGHSH and LQKENI. V was clipped by 2 bases and J by 2 bases, with 6 bases between them. The CDR3 sequence is 13 residues long. The CDR3 reads CASSPARQETQYF. CDR3 sequence (DNA): TGTGCCAGCTCACCAGCCAGGCAAGAGACCCAGTACTTC. The full variable domain, with the rest looked up from reference TRBV18 and TRBJ2-5, is NAGVMQNPRHLVRRRGQEARLRCSPMKGHSHVYWYRQLPEEGLKFMVYLQKENIIDESGMPKERFSAEFPKEGPSILRIQQVVRGDSAAYFCASSPARQETQYFGPGTRLLVL.